These 20 T cell receptor beta chains share one sample of origin, sequenced in a study of blood T cell repertoires in COVID-19. TCRdb's copy holds only in-frame clones and misses some; the assay was immunoSEQ multiplex PCR. The sample holds 150,000 to 200,000 clones, 65% to 85% seen once. The sample taken for sequencing was peripheral blood. All receptors derive from a woman aged 30 to 39 with acute or convalescent COVID-19.

The chain employs TRBV6-5 and TRBJ2-1; a weak D match, TRBD2 (7 bases). CDR1 and CDR2 (germline): MNHEY, SVGAGI. Trimming removed 6 bases at V and 6 bases at J, with 18 bases between. This CDR3 contains 15 residues. CDR3: CASSPLGGATNEQFF. The CDR3 DNA sequence: TGTGCCAGCAGCCCCCTAGGGGGGGCCACCAATGAGCAGTTCTTC.

The genes are TRBV19 and TRBJ1-5, with D perhaps TRBD1 (6 bases). Germline V CDR1 and CDR2: LNHDA, SQIVND (reference sequence). The CDR3 is 15 residues long. The V end lost 3 bases, the J end lost 7 bases, and 16 bases lay between the germline ends. The CDR3 coding sequence is TGTGCCAGTAGTATCTCGCACAGGGAGGGCCAGCCCCAGCATTTT. It is translated as CASSISHREGQPQHF.

The chain uses TRBV28 and TRBJ1-2; D not certain. The length of the CDR3 is 15 residues. In germline, CDR1 is MDHEN, CDR2 SYDVKM. V was trimmed by 3 bases and J by 0 bases, leaving 11 bases between them. The CDR3 DNA follows: TGTGCCAGCAGTTTTAGCCCCCCATCTAACTATGGCTACACCTTC. As protein: CASSFSPPSNYGYTF.

This rearrangement joins TRBV19 to TRBJ2-4; perhaps TRBD1 as D (6 bases). Germline CDR1 is LNHDA and CDR2 is SQIVND (reference sequence). V was trimmed by 6 bases and J by 5 bases, leaving 23 bases between them. CDR3 length equals 17 residues. CDR3 protein: CASSPQGWGMIENIQYF. CDR3 in DNA: TGTGCCAGTAGCCCACAGGGATGGGGTATGATAGAAAACATTCAGTACTTC. The full variable domain, completed using reference TRBV19 and TRBJ2-4, is DGGITQSPKYLFRKEGQNVTLSCEQNLNHDAMYWYRQDPGQGLRLIYYSQIVNDFQKGDIAEGYSVSREKKESFPLTVTSAQKNPTAFYLCASSPQGWGMIENIQYFGAGTRLSVL.

The chain employs TRBV27 and TRBJ2-6, with 9 bases lining up with TRBD2. The germline gives CDR1 MNHEY, CDR2 SMNVEV (reference sequence). This CDR3 is 17 amino acids long. V was pared by 6 bases and J by 2 bases, with 8 bases of the junction left unmatched. The DNA of the CDR3 is TGTGCCAGCAGACCCTTTGCTAGCGGGGCTGGGGCCAACGTCCTGACTTTC. It specifies CASRPFASGAGANVLTF.

CDR3 sequence (DNA): TGTGCCAGCAGTCCCCCTCAGGGACAGGGGGCAGGCAATCAGCCCCAGCATTTT. This encodes CASSPPQGQGAGNQPQHF. The genes are TRBV28 and TRBJ1-5; 12 nucleotides line up with TRBD1. With V trimmed by 5 bases and J by 2 bases, 10 bases remained unmatched. The V gene's germline CDR1 is MDHEN and CDR2 SYDVKM. The CDR3 runs to 18 residues.

CDR3 DNA sequence: TGTGCCAGCATTCCCTTGGGCGCGAGCACAGATACGCAGTATTTT. This encodes CASIPLGASTDTQYF. This sequence joins TRBV28 and TRBJ2-3; D is unclear. The CDR3 runs 15 residues. Trimming left V 7 bases short and J 0 bases short, with 14 bases between. Germline V gene lookup returns CDR1 MDHEN and CDR2 SYDVKM.

CDR3 DNA: TGTGCCAGCAGCTTAGTCGAGGGCCACGAGCAGTACTTC. Translating gives CASSLVEGHEQYF. V gene TRBV11-3 combines with J gene TRBJ2-7; D possibly corresponds to TRBD2 (5 bases). V was shortened by 1 base and J by 5 bases, with 9 bases between the two germline ends. This CDR3 has 13 amino acids. Germline V lookup: CDR1 SGHNT, CDR2 YENEEA. Complete variable domain (other parts from reference TRBV11-3 and TRBJ2-7): EAGVVQSPRYKIIEKKQPVAFWCNPISGHNTLYWYLQNLGQGPELLIRYENEEAVDDSQLPKDRFSAERLKGVDSTLKIQPAELGDSAVYLCASSLVEGHEQYFGPGTRLTVT.

V usage is TRBV2 and J usage is TRBJ1-5; D is unresolved. CDR3 length: 14 amino acids. Trimming pared 3 bases from V and 7 bases from J, leaving 13 bases between. Germline V CDR1 and CDR2: SNHLY, FYNNEI. The CDR3 protein is CASSESGFRQPQHF. CDR3 DNA: TGTGCCAGCAGTGAGTCGGGTTTCCGGCAGCCCCAGCATTTT. The full variable domain, rest sourced from reference TRBV2 and TRBJ1-5, is EPEVTQTPSHQVTQMGQEVILRCVPISNHLYFYWYRQILGQKVEFLVSFYNNEISEKSEIFDDQFSVERPDGSNFTLKIRSTKLEDSAMYFCASSESGFRQPQHFGDGTRLSIL.

The rearrangement joins TRBV3-1 (or the pseudogene TRBV3-2) to TRBJ1-2, with 11 bases identical to TRBD1. The trim removed 1 base at V and 4 bases at J, leaving 5 bases unmatched. The CDR3 spans 16 residues. Germline V gene lookup returns CDR1 LGHDT and CDR2 YNNKEL (reference sequence). The CDR3 reads CASSQAGTGGSYGYTF. As DNA, the CDR3 is TGTGCCAGCAGCCAAGCCGGGACAGGGGGGTCCTATGGCTACACCTTC.

This clone was observed once. The chain is built from TRBV14 and TRBJ2-7; TRBD1 agrees at 10 bases. The CDR3 covers 19 residues. Looked up from germline, CDR1 is SGHDN and CDR2 is FVKESK. V was clipped by 5 bases and J by 5 bases; unmatched bases: 21. The CDR3 spells CASSGMQSAGTGDSHEQYF. CDR3 in DNA: TGTGCCAGCAGCGGGATGCAAAGCGCCGGGACAGGGGATTCCCACGAGCAGTACTTC. The complete variable domain, with remaining parts taken from reference TRBV14 and TRBJ2-7, reads EAGVTQFPSHSVIEKGQTVTLRCDPISGHDNLYWYRRVMGKEIKFLLHFVKESKQDESGMPNNRFLAERTGGTYSTLKVQPAELEDSGVYFCASSGMQSAGTGDSHEQYFGPGTRLTVT.

The chain has TRBV11-2 and TRBJ2-5; 9 nucleotides match TRBD2. The CDR3 loop spans 17 amino acids. In germline, CDR1 is SGHAT, CDR2 FQNNGV. Unmatched junction bases numbered 6, after V lost 1 base and J lost 0 bases. The CDR3 loop is CASSLGVASGNQETQYF. The DNA for the CDR3 is TGTGCCAGCAGCTTAGGCGTCGCTAGCGGGAACCAAGAGACCCAGTACTTC.

V and J are TRBV6-6 and TRBJ1-1, with D maybe TRBD1 (5 bases). Germline V gives CDR1 MNHNY, CDR2 SVGAGI (reference sequence). This CDR3 has 11 amino acids. Deletions cut 8 bases from V and 4 bases from J, with 8 bases between. The CDR3 protein is CASGRGTEAFF. The CDR3 DNA is TGTGCCAGCGGAAGGGGCACTGAAGCTTTCTTT.

This chain links TRBV2 with TRBJ2-7; a weak D match, TRBD1 (5 bases). Trimming removed 7 bases at V and 3 bases at J, with 13 bases between. Germline lookup yields CDR1 SNHLY and CDR2 FYNNEI. The CDR3 length is 13 residues. The CDR3 sequence is CASTRQLHYEQYF. The DNA of the CDR3 is TGTGCCAGCACCCGACAGCTACACTACGAGCAGTACTTC.

This clone was picked up one time. The genes are TRBV7-9 and TRBJ2-1; 7 bases match TRBD1. This CDR3 has 14 residues. V gave up 6 bases and J gave up 2 bases; unmatched junction bases: 4. Germline V gene sequence: CDR1 SEHNR, CDR2 FQNEAQ (reference sequence). The DNA of the CDR3 is TGTGCCAGCAGTGGGGACAGACCCTACAATGAGCAGTTCTTC. Translation: CASSGDRPYNEQFF.

This clone was counted between two and nine times. V is TRBV12-5 and J is TRBJ2-3; 7 bases map to TRBD2. CDR3 length: 15 amino acids. CDR1 and CDR2 from the germline V gene are LGHNT and FRNRAP. V trimming: 3 bases; J trimming: 2 bases; junction bases outside the gene matches: 5. CDR3 bases: TGTGCTAGTGGTTTATCGGGGGACTACACAGATACGCAGTATTTT. This sequence encodes CASGLSGDYTDTQYF.

The rearrangement joins TRBV28 to TRBJ2-3, with 12 bases aligning to TRBD2. Germline trimming cut 2 bases from V and 0 bases from J; bases unmatched to any gene: 6. The germline CDR1 and CDR2 sequences are MDHEN and SYDVKM. The CDR3 runs to 18 residues. The CDR3, as DNA: TGTGCCAGCAGTTTAGGGCTCGGGACTAGCGGGAGCACAGATACGCAGTATTTT. Its protein product is CASSLGLGTSGSTDTQYF.

This chain uses TRBV28 with TRBJ1-2, with D perhaps matching TRBD1 (5 bases). The germline V gene encodes CDR1 MDHEN and CDR2 SYDVKM. The CDR3 spans 15 residues. Trimming left V 2 bases short and J 3 bases short, with 13 bases between. CDR3 loop: CASSLSGQGDYGYTF. The DNA of the CDR3 is TGTGCCAGCAGTTTAAGTGGGCAGGGCGACTATGGCTACACCTTC.

The rearrangement links TRBV29-1 to TRBJ1-3, with D perhaps matching TRBD1 (6 bases). The CDR3 contains 15 residues. Germline V gene lookup returns CDR1 SQVTM and CDR2 ANQGSEA. V dropped 5 bases and J dropped 2 bases, with 16 bases sitting between them. The CDR3 sequence is CSVQPVDSTGNTIYF. CDR3 nucleotides: TGCAGCGTTCAGCCTGTGGACAGTACTGGAAACACCATATATTTT.

This chain joins TRBV10-1 and TRBJ1-5, with 7 bases aligning to TRBD1. CDR1 and CDR2 from the germline V gene are WNHNN and SYGVQD (reference sequence). This CDR3 spans 13 amino acids. The trim removed 5 bases at V and 6 bases at J, leaving 4 bases unmatched. The CDR3 protein is CASSTGVGQPQHF. The DNA of the CDR3 is TGCGCCAGCAGTACAGGGGTGGGTCAGCCCCAGCATTTT.